Below are 3 T cell receptor beta chains sequenced from a single sample in a study of shared clonotypes between healthy human individuals. The protocol was immunoSEQ multiplex PCR, while the TCRdb copy is restricted to in-frame clones and leaves out a portion. The table lists 980,000 or so clones, approximately 80% of them singletons. Material: memory CD4+ T cells sorted from blood. Subset meaning: CD45RA-negative fraction. The receptor set was obtained from a man younger than 35 in good health.

The J gene is TRBJ1-6, the V gene TRBV2; no clear D. V lost 6 bases and J lost 6, with 21 bases in between. Per the germline V gene, CDR1 is SNHLY and CDR2 is FYNNEI. The CDR3 extends over 17 amino acids. The CDR3 here is CASRTQVPLYGNSPLHF. DNA for the CDR3: TGTGCCAGCAGGACCCAGGTCCCCCTCTACGGTAATTCACCCCTCCACTTT.

This sequence joins TRBV18 and TRBJ1-1, with 10 nucleotides matching TRBD1. The CDR3 has 15 residues. Losses at the gene ends were 0 bases for V and 3 bases for J; bases not matched to a gene: 1. In germline, CDR1 is KGHSH, CDR2 LQKENI. CDR3 nucleotide sequence: TGTGCCAGCTCACCACCGGGACAGGGGTACACTGAAGCTTTCTTT. Amino acids: CASSPPGQGYTEAFF.

The rearrangement links TRBV18 to TRBJ1-1; TRBD1 is a possible D gene (6 bases). This CDR3 spans 13 amino acids. Trimming took 4 bases from V and 5 from J, leaving 11 bases between them. Germline V CDR1 and CDR2: KGHSH, LQKENI. DNA for the CDR3: TGTGCCAGCTCACGCGGGGGCAAGACTGAAGCTTTCTTT. This sequence encodes CASSRGGKTEAFF. Supplemented by reference TRBV18 and TRBJ1-1, the full variable domain reads NAGVMQNPRHLVRRRGQEARLRCSPMKGHSHVYWYRQLPEEGLKFMVYLQKENIIDESGMPKERFSAEFPKEGPSILRIQQVVRGDSAAYFCASSRGGKTEAFFGQGTRLTVV.